This T cell receptor (beta chain) stems from a study of a mutant IDH1 vaccine in newly diagnosed glioma. Study-wide background: Antecedent treatment encompassed radiotherapy, temozolomide, or their combination; the majority received both.

The germline V gene encodes CDR1 MGHRA and CDR2 YSYEKL. This CDR3 contains 11 residues. With 5 bases removed from V and 7 bases from J, the gap between germline ends came to 6 bases. In regard to this clone: Its antigen is not known.

Repertoires were generated with immunoSEQ multiplex PCR, while TCRdb's copy carries only in-frame clones and drops some. The sample has about 54,000 clones, 81% seen once; the top ten hold under 3.5%. Time point noted: week 5, during vaccination. A 20-mer mutant IDH1 peptide at 300 ug was injected subcutaneously with topical imiquimod. The sequencing here drew on PBMCs, taken from a glioma patient whose treatment included an IDH1 peptide vaccine. This chain links TRBV4-1 with TRBJ2-1, with D tentatively TRBD1 (5 bases). The sequence derives from a man aged 25-45 years with glioma. The DNA of the CDR3 is TGCGCCAGCAGCGACAGAAATGAGCAGTTCTTC. Residues: CASSDRNEQFF.